This TCR beta chain was documented in a study of T cells in Graves' hyperthyroidism and ophthalmopathy. RNA transcripts served as the template for amplifying TCR beta CDR3 regions. The HTBI set primed first-round TCR CDR3 RT-PCR. MiXCR, run by TCRdb on the multiplex PCR reads, gives a single entry per CDR3 protein. In the table there are about 92,000 distinct CDR3 sequences, about 51% of which are singletons. Germline V gives CDR1 SNHLY, CDR2 FYNNEI. This CDR3 is built from 13 residues. Comment on this clonotype: At one end, the junction sequence differs from germline, possibly due to a read error.

Researchers defined stable Graves' hyperthyroidism as no ophthalmopathy progression within 18 months. This clonotype was sampled from a woman aged 40 to 49 with Graves' hyperthyroidism. Sequencing input: blood. V gene TRBV2 combines with J gene TRBJ2-7; perhaps D is TRBD1 or TRBD2 (6 bases each). CDR3 region: CASRPRGHGELYF. The CDR3 nucleotides are TGTGCCAGCAGACCTCGGGGGCACGGGGAGCTGTACTTC. The whole variable domain, filled in from reference TRBV2 and TRBJ2-7, reads EPEVTQTPSHQVTQMGQEVILRCVPISNHLYFYWYRQILGQKVEFLVSFYNNEISEKSEIFDDQFSVERPDGSNFTLKIRSTKLEDSAMYFCASRPRGHGELYFGPGTRLTVT.